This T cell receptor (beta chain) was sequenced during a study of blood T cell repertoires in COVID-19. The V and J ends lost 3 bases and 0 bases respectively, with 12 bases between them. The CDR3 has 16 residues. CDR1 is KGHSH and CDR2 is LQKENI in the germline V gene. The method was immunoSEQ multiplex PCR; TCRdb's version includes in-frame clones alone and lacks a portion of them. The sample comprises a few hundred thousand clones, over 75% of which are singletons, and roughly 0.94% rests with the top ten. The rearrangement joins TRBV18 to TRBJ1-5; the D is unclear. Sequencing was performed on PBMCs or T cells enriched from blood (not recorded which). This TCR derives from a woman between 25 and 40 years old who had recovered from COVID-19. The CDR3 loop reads CASSPLGLLSNQPQHF. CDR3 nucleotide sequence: TGTGCCAGCTCACCGTTGGGCCTTCTTAGCAATCAGCCCCAGCATTTT.